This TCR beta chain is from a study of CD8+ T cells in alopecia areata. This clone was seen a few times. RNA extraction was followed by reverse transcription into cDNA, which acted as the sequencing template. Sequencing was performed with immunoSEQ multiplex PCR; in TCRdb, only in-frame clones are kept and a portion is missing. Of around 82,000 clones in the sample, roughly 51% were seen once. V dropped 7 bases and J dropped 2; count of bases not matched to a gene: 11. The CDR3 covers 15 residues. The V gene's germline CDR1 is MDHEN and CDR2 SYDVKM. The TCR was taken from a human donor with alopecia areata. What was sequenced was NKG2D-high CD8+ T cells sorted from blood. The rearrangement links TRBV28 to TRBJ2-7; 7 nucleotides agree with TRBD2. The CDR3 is CASTPRAGKPYEQYF. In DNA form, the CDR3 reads TGTGCCAGCACCCCCCGAGCGGGAAAACCCTACGAGCAGTACTTC.